This T cell receptor beta chain is drawn from a study of CD8+ T cells in alopecia areata. Study-level background: Each day, treated patients took oral tofacitinib twice, at 5 to 10 mg per dose. Tofacitinib exposure lasted 6 to 18 months, followed by 6 months off drug. Scoring of severity for treated patients was based on percentage of affected scalp area.

Reverse transcribed after extraction, RNA yielded cDNA as the sequencing template. TCRdb's copy holds only in-frame clones and misses some; the assay was immunoSEQ multiplex PCR. In the table there are about 120,000 clones, around 60% of which are singletons. Treatment in this sample: oral pan-JAK inhibitor, 5-10 mg twice daily. Those with alopecia areata gave lesional scalp punch biopsies and peripheral blood. The input for sequencing was CD4+ T cells sorted from blood, taken at week 4, from a patient treated with tofacitinib. The clonotype comes from a human donor with alopecia areata.

DNA of the CDR3: TGTGCCAGCTCACTGACAGGGATTACAGATACGCAGTATTTT. This codes for CASSLTGITDTQYF. This chain joins TRBV18 and TRBJ2-3; 7 bases agree with TRBD1. The CDR3 is 14 residues long. The junction had 4 bases not matched to a gene; V was cut back by 4 bases and J by 3 bases. Germline V lookup: CDR1 KGHSH, CDR2 LQKENI.